A selection of T cell receptor beta chains follows, all from one sample in a study of spatial heterogeneity in lung cancer. TCRdb re-analysed the 5' RACE reads in MiXCR, keeping a single row per CDR3 protein. The sample lists about 100,000 distinct CDR3 sequences, 3.5% to 5% seen once, with around 20% in the top ten. The material sequenced was lung tumor tissue, taken at surgery. The origin of the receptors is a male donor with early-stage non-small cell lung cancer. CDR3s include the opening cysteine and the closing phenylalanine or tryptophan. A D gene is named only where the DNA matches it firmly. Clone size is shown for a subset of rows, as once, few, many or a class of expanded clone.

v_call	clone_size	j_call	d_call	cdr3_nt	cdr3_aa
TRBV5-1	few	TRBJ1-2	NA	TGCGCCAGCAGCTTGACAGCAGGCGGCGGCTACACCTTC	CASSLTAGGGYTF
TRBV20-1	many	TRBJ1-1	NA	TGCAGTGCCTCAAGGGACACTGAAGCTTTCTTT	CSASRDTEAFF
TRBV30	few	TRBJ1-1	NA	TGTGCCTGTCGGACTTACACTGAAGCTTTCTTT	CACRTYTEAFF
TRBV7-9	NA	TRBJ1-5	TRBD1	TGTGCCAGCAGCCCTGGGACAGGGGGACAGCAGCCCCAGCATTTT	CASSPGTGGQQPQHF
TRBV5-1	many	TRBJ1-5	NA	TGCGCCAGCAGCTTGGATAGTGGACCCGGGCCCCAGCATTTT	CASSLDSGPGPQHF
TRBV6-1	few	TRBJ1-6	NA	TGTGCCAGCAGTGAAGGATTCAACAAGGTGCCCGGCTCCTATAATTCACCCCTCCACTTT	CASSEGFNKVPGSYNSPLHF
TRBV29-1	many	TRBJ2-2	TRBD2	TGCAGCGGGACTAGCGGGAGTTCAGGGAACACCGGGGAGCTGTTTTTT	CSGTSGSSGNTGELFF
TRBV27	NA	TRBJ2-5	NA	TGTGCCAGCAGTTATCCCGGAGAGACCCAGTACTTC	CASSYPGETQYF
TRBV28	many	TRBJ2-3	NA	TGTGCCAGCAGTGAGCCTGGAGTGGTGGCAGATACGCAGTATTTT	CASSEPGVVADTQYF
TRBV7-9	NA	TRBJ1-1	NA	TGTGCCAGCAGCCCCGCGAAGGACACTGAAGCTTTCTTT	CASSPAKDTEAFF
TRBV5-1	many	TRBJ1-2	NA	TGCGCCAGCAGCTTCGATCCTAACTATGGCTACACCTTC	CASSFDPNYGYTF
TRBV28	many	TRBJ2-3	TRBD2	TGTGCCAGCAGGCCACCGGGACTAGTCACAGATACGCAGTATTTT	CASRPPGLVTDTQYF
TRBV28	NA	TRBJ1-2	NA	TGTGCCATCACACAAAAGAAGCTTGGCTACACCTTC	CAITQKKLGYTF
TRBV4-1	NA	TRBJ2-5	TRBD2	TGCGCCAGCAGCTCTGGGGTAGCGGGAGGGGAGGAGACCCAGTACTTC	CASSSGVAGGEETQYF
TRBV3-1	NA	TRBJ2-7	NA	TGTGCCAGCAGCCACTCTACGGGGCATTCGGAGCAGTACTTC	CASSHSTGHSEQYF
TRBV20-1	many	TRBJ2-7	TRBD1	TGCAGTGCGGACAGGGACCTACTCGACGAGCAGTACTTC	CSADRDLLDEQYF
TRBV9	many	TRBJ2-3	NA	TGTGCCAGCAGCGTAGAAGGCAACACAGATACGCAGTATTTT	CASSVEGNTDTQYF
TRBV4-2	few	TRBJ2-5	TRBD1	TGTGCCAGCAGCCAAGCAGGGGGAGAGACCCAGTACTTC	CASSQAGGETQYF
TRBV12-3/TRBV12-4	many	TRBJ1-2	TRBD1	TGTGCCAGCAGAAGGGACAGGATCTCTAACTATGGCTACACCTTC	CASRRDRISNYGYTF
TRBV4-2	many	TRBJ2-1	TRBD2	TGTGCCAGCAGCCAAGTAGCGGGATACTACAATGAGCAGTTCTTC	CASSQVAGYYNEQFF
TRBV24-1	NA	TRBJ2-1	NA	TGTGCCACCAGTGATTACGGGACGGGCTCCTACAATGAGCAGTTCTTC	CATSDYGTGSYNEQFF
TRBV5-1	many	TRBJ2-1	NA	TGCGCCAGCAGCCCCTTCGCGGAGCAGGGTAACAATGAGCAGTTCTTC	CASSPFAEQGNNEQFF
TRBV30	NA	TRBJ2-2	NA	TGTGCCTGGACCGGGGCCGGGGAGCTGTTTTTT	CAWTGAGELFF
TRBV5-4	many	TRBJ1-2	NA	TGTGCCAGCAGCTTGGCTAGGGCTACTAACTATGGCTACACCTTC	CASSLARATNYGYTF
TRBV11-1	many	TRBJ2-1	TRBD2	TGTGCCAGCAGCTTATTGCCGGGGAGGGATGAGCAGTTCTTC	CASSLLPGRDEQFF
TRBV28	many	TRBJ2-7	NA	TGTGCCAGCAGTTCCTTGACAGGACCGGTCGGGGTTGTCTACGAGCAGTACTTC	CASSSLTGPVGVVYEQYF
TRBV28	NA	TRBJ2-5	TRBD1	TGTGCCAGCAGGAGACCAGGGACAGGCCAGTACTTC	CASRRPGTGQYF
TRBV3-1	many	TRBJ1-6	NA	TGTGCCAGCAGCCCGGCAGCCCATGGTTCACCCCTCCACTTT	CASSPAAHGSPLHF
TRBV10-1	many	TRBJ2-3	NA	TGCGCCAGCAGTGATCGGGGGAGCACAGATACGCAGTATTTT	CASSDRGSTDTQYF
TRBV12-3/TRBV12-4	many	TRBJ2-7	TRBD2	TGTGCCAGCAGTTTAAGGTCTAGCGGGATAAACGAGCAGTACTTC	CASSLRSSGINEQYF
TRBV7-2	many	TRBJ2-4	NA	TGTGCCAGCAGCTTGGGGGCCAATGAGGCAAACATTCAGTACTTC	CASSLGANEANIQYF
TRBV4-2	many	TRBJ1-5	NA	TGTGCCAGCAGCCAAGAAGTTGAAAGGGGGAATCAGCCCCAGCATTTT	CASSQEVERGNQPQHF
TRBV20-1	NA	TRBJ1-6	NA	TGCAGTGCTAGGGTGGACGGTAGCCGGGTGGATTCACCCCTCCACTTT	CSARVDGSRVDSPLHF
TRBV27	many	TRBJ1-4	TRBD1	TGTGCCAGCAGGGGCAGGGGGAATGAAAAACTGTTTTTT	CASRGRGNEKLFF
TRBV21-1	few	TRBJ2-2	NA	TGTGCCAGCAGCAAAGGGGACAGGGAAGTGGGCACCGGGGAGCTGTTTTTT	CASSKGDREVGTGELFF
TRBV9	NA	TRBJ2-7	NA	TGTGCCAGCAGCGTAGGGGAGAGCTACGAGCAGTACTTC	CASSVGESYEQYF
TRBV20-1	many	TRBJ2-5	NA	TGCAGTGCTTTTCCCCCTCTCCAAGAGACCCAGTACTTC	CSAFPPLQETQYF
TRBV6-6	many	TRBJ1-6	NA	TGTGCCAGCAGGCCGGGCCCTTCACCCCTCCACTTT	CASRPGPSPLHF
TRBV29-1	many	TRBJ1-5	TRBD1	TGCAGCGTCGCGACAGGGCCCCTAGGGAATCAGCCCCAGCATTTT	CSVATGPLGNQPQHF
TRBV29-1	many	TRBJ1-1	TRBD1	TGCAGCGTTGCACAGGGGGGAAGTTACACTGAAGCTTTCTTT	CSVAQGGSYTEAFF
TRBV7-2	many	TRBJ1-4	TRBD1	TGTGCCAGCAGACCGACAGGGCTTGAGGAAAAACTGTTTTTT	CASRPTGLEEKLFF
TRBV12-3/TRBV12-4	many	TRBJ2-3	NA	TGTGCCAGCAGTTTATCCACTAGCACAGATACGCAGTATTTT	CASSLSTSTDTQYF
TRBV7-2	many	TRBJ1-3	NA	TGTGCCAGCAGCTTAGCATCAGGGGCTGGAAACACCATATATTTT	CASSLASGAGNTIYF
TRBV20-1	few	TRBJ2-7	NA	TGCAGTGCTAGAGATGGAGGGGGAGGAGGGGAGCAGTACTTC	CSARDGGGGGEQYF
TRBV27	many	TRBJ2-5	NA	TGTGCCAGCAGTAGGATACCGCAAGAGACCCAGTACTTC	CASSRIPQETQYF
TRBV12-3/TRBV12-4	few	TRBJ1-4	NA	TGTGCCAGCAGTTTAGCGAGTCCTCCGGTTATTAGTGTCGGGCTGTTTTTT	CASSLASPPVISVGLFF